These 22 T cell receptor beta chains originate from one sample sequenced in a study of T cell responses to AZD1222 COVID-19 vaccine. Using immunoSEQ multiplex PCR, the repertoire was profiled, and TCRdb retains in-frame clones only, with some absent. Here the sample spans around 88,000 clones, around nine tenths being singletons. The starting material was peripheral blood, obtained on day 0 of MenACWY control vaccination. The receptor source for this set is an adult in good health.

V usage is TRBV2 and J usage is TRBJ2-1, with 7 bases identical to TRBD2. CDR3 size: 14 residues. Per the germline V gene, CDR1 is SNHLY and CDR2 is FYNNEI. The V segment lost 8 bases and the J segment 3 bases; nucleotides outside the gene matches: 7. CDR3 DNA sequence: TGTGCCAGCGGGGCCGAGCGGGACTACAATGAGCAGTTCTTC. Amino acid sequence: CASGAERDYNEQFF.

The rearrangement uses TRBV19 and TRBJ1-2, with 7 bases matching TRBD1. Germline values: CDR1 LNHDA, CDR2 SQIVND (reference sequence). The CDR3 totals 13 residues. The J segment lost 2 bases and the V segment lost 6 bases, leaving 3 bases of the junction unmatched. In DNA form, the CDR3 reads TGTGCCAGTAGCAACAGGGGAAACTATGGCTACACCTTC. It yields the protein CASSNRGNYGYTF.

The chain has TRBV10-3 and TRBJ2-7; 11 bases are shared with TRBD2. V shed 6 bases and J 0 bases; nucleotides not matched to a gene: 7. Germline-derived CDR1 and CDR2 are ENHRY and SYGVKD. This CDR3 is 16 amino acids long. The DNA for the CDR3 is TGTGCCATCAGGGGCTCGACTAGCGGGGACTCCTACGAGCAGTACTTC. Translation: CAIRGSTSGDSYEQYF.

The gene calls are TRBV7-9 and TRBJ1-3; D is unclear. V dropped 3 bases and J dropped 8 bases, with 14 bases sitting between them. Germline CDR1 reads SEHNR; CDR2 reads FQNEAQ (reference sequence). The CDR3 loop spans 14 amino acids. CDR3 sequence (DNA): TGTGCCAGCAGCTTCCAGAGAGGCGTGGACACCATATATTTT. Encoded protein: CASSFQRGVDTIYF.

The chain has TRBV6-1 and TRBJ2-7, with TRBD2 as a possible D gene (6 bases). CDR3 length: 14 amino acids. Looked up from germline, CDR1 is MNHNS and CDR2 is SASEGT. V lost 1 base, J lost 6 bases, and 13 bases lay in between. The CDR3 DNA follows: TGTGCCAGCAGTGAAGGATCAGGGAGGATCGAGCAGTACTTC. Translation: CASSEGSGRIEQYF.

The chain joins TRBV7-9 to TRBJ2-3; D unresolved. Germline V lookup: CDR1 SEHNR, CDR2 FQNEAQ (reference sequence). There are 14 residues in the CDR3. V was clipped by 0 bases and J by 2 bases, with 6 bases between them. The CDR3 DNA reads TGTGCCAGCAGCTTAGCGGCAGACACAGATACGCAGTATTTT. Translating it yields CASSLAADTDTQYF.

The rearrangement links TRBV5-1 to TRBJ2-1; 9 bases line up with TRBD2. V dropped 4 bases and J dropped 10; count of bases not matched to a gene: 15. The CDR3 consists of 16 residues. Germline CDR1 reads SGHRS; CDR2 reads YFSETQ. CDR3 DNA: TGCGCCAGCAGCCCCGATACCAGCGGGGGGATTAGGGAGCAGTTCTTC. As protein: CASSPDTSGGIREQFF.

V is TRBV3-1 (or the pseudogene TRBV3-2) and J is TRBJ2-1, with 8 bases aligning to TRBD2. From germline, CDR1 is LGHDT and CDR2 YNNKEL (reference sequence). The CDR3 is 16 residues long. V gave up 6 bases and J gave up 9 bases; unmatched junction bases: 16. The CDR3 bases are TGTGCCAGCAGACCCTACCCGGGGGTAGCGGGGAGTGAGCAGTTCTTC. Translating gives CASRPYPGVAGSEQFF.

This clone was observed at least ten times. This chain connects TRBV3-1 (or the pseudogene TRBV3-2) to TRBJ1-5; D uncertain. CDR1 is LGHDT, CDR2 YNNKEL, per germline (reference sequence). Trimming took off 3 bases at V and 16 bases at J, with 19 bases between the two ends. The CDR3 has 13 residues. The CDR3 loop is CASSQPPGGEVHF. In nucleotides, the CDR3 is TGTGCCAGCAGCCAGCCTCCAGGAGGAGAGGTCCATTTT.

The rearrangement uses TRBV6-5 and TRBJ2-3; TRBD2 matches 12 bases. V gave up 5 bases and J gave up 8 bases; unmatched junction bases: 5. Germline lookup yields CDR1 MNHEY and CDR2 SVGAGI. CDR3 length: 14 residues. DNA for the CDR3: TGTGCCAGCAGTCAGAGACTAGCGGGGGCTACGCAGTATTTT. This codes for CASSQRLAGATQYF.

The CDR3 loop is CASSSDLDYEQYF. The CDR3 region has the DNA TGTGCCAGCAGCAGCGATCTAGATTACGAGCAGTACTTC. The rearrangement joins TRBV12-3 or TRBV12-4 to TRBJ2-7; D not resolved. V dropped 6 bases and J dropped 4 bases, with 13 bases sitting between them. This CDR3 spans 13 amino acids.

The chain couples TRBV20-1 to TRBJ1-4; D unclear. There are 11 residues in the CDR3. V gave up 6 bases and J gave up 8 bases, with 10 bases separating them. The germline CDR1 and CDR2 sequences are DFQATT and SNEGSKA (reference sequence). The CDR3 protein is CSAPAREKLFF. CDR3 DNA sequence: TGCAGTGCCCCCGCACGCGAAAAACTGTTTTTT.

This clone has just a few counts. The chain uses TRBV9 and TRBJ2-5, with D possibly being TRBD1 or TRBD2 (5 bases each). Trimming removed 3 bases from V and 5 bases from J, with 11 bases in between. The CDR3 extends over 13 amino acids. The germline V gene has CDR1 SGDLS and CDR2 YYNGEE. The CDR3 loop is CASSATREETQYF. The CDR3 nucleotides are TGTGCCAGCAGCGCCACCAGGGAGGAGACCCAGTACTTC.

The chain combines TRBV6-1 with TRBJ2-7; 9 bases agree with TRBD1. This CDR3 comprises 14 residues. V was clipped by 2 bases and J by 5 bases; unmatched bases: 4. Germline V CDR1 and CDR2: MNHNS, SASEGT. The CDR3 loop is CASSETGQGHEQYF. CDR3 nucleotides: TGTGCCAGCAGTGAAACGGGACAGGGCCACGAGCAGTACTTC.

The chain carries TRBV11-2 and TRBJ2-1; 10 bases fit TRBD2. Germline CDR1 and CDR2: SGHAT and FQNNGV. The CDR3 contains 15 residues. Losses at the gene ends were 6 bases for V and 0 bases for J; bases not matched to a gene: 2. CDR3 region: CASSRLAGSYNEQFF. The CDR3 nucleotides are TGTGCCAGCAGTCGACTAGCGGGCTCCTACAATGAGCAGTTCTTC.

The chain employs TRBV3-1 (or the pseudogene TRBV3-2) and TRBJ1-1; tentative D call: TRBD1 (6 bases). V lost 4 bases and J 8 bases, leaving 8 bases between the germline ends. The length of the CDR3 is 11 residues. CDR1 is LGHDT and CDR2 is YNNKEL in the germline V gene (reference sequence). CDR3 bases: TGTGCCAGCAGCCGGGGGCGCGAAGCTTTCTTT. It encodes CASSRGREAFF.

The V and J genes are TRBV7-2 and TRBJ1-1; 10 positions match TRBD1. This CDR3 spans 15 amino acids. Germline CDR1 is SGHTA and CDR2 is FQGNSA. Trimming at V came to 4 bases and at J to 5 bases, leaving 7 bases not matched to a gene. The CDR3 DNA follows: TGTGCCAGCAGCTCAGTCCGGACAGGGGGAACTGAAGCTTTCTTT. Amino acid sequence: CASSSVRTGGTEAFF.

J is TRBJ1-1 and V is TRBV7-2; D may be TRBD1 (6 bases). From germline, CDR1 is SGHTA and CDR2 FQGNSA. Trimming stripped 4 bases from V and 0 bases from J, with 9 bases between. The CDR3 contains 14 residues. Written as DNA, the CDR3 is TGTGCCAGCAGCTGGGGGGGCCTGAACACTGAAGCTTTCTTT. Its protein is CASSWGGLNTEAFF.

The rearrangement uses TRBV2 and TRBJ1-5; perhaps TRBD1 as D (5 bases). The CDR3 runs to 14 residues. Looked up from germline, CDR1 is SNHLY and CDR2 is FYNNEI. V lost 6 bases and J 5 bases, leaving 14 bases between the germline ends. DNA of the CDR3: TGTGCCAGCAGGGGGGGGACGCTAGATCAGCCCCAGCATTTT. It encodes CASRGGTLDQPQHF.

This chain connects TRBV19 to TRBJ1-2; possibly TRBD1 for D (5 bases). The CDR3 has 18 residues. Trimming took 8 bases from V and 1 from J, leaving 26 bases between them. The germline V gene encodes CDR1 LNHDA and CDR2 SQIVND (reference sequence). CDR3 in DNA: TGTGCCAGTCAGCTGTTTGGCGGAACGACAGCCTTTAACTATGGCTACACCTTC. It codes for CASQLFGGTTAFNYGYTF.

The V and J genes are TRBV6-5 and TRBJ2-7; D could derive from TRBD1 or TRBD2 (5 bases each). Germline-derived CDR1 and CDR2 are MNHEY and SVGAGI. With 8 bases removed from V and 1 base from J, the gap between germline ends came to 12 bases. This CDR3 is 13 amino acids long. The CDR3 nucleotides are TGTGCCAGCCAAAGGGACGCTTCCTACGAGCAGTACTTC. It yields the protein CASQRDASYEQYF.

The V and J genes are TRBV3-1 (or the pseudogene TRBV3-2) and TRBJ1-2, with D perhaps TRBD1 (6 bases). This CDR3 has 15 residues. CDR1 and CDR2 from the germline V gene are LGHDT and YNNKEL (reference sequence). The germline V and J ends were trimmed by 7 bases and 3 bases, with 18 bases remaining between them. The CDR3 nucleotides are TGTGCCAGCACCTACTCGGCGACAGGCGACTATGGCTACACCTTC. This gives the protein CASTYSATGDYGYTF.